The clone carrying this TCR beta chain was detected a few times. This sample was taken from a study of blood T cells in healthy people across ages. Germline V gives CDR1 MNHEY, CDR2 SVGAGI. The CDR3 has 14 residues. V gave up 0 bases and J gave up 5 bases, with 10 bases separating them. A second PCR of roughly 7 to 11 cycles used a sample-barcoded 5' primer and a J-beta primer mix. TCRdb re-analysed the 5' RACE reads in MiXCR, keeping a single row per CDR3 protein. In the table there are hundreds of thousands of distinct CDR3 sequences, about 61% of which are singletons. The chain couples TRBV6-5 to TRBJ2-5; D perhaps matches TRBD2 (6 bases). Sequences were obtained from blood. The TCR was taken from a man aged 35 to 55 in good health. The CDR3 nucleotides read TGTGCCAGCAGTTACTCCGGAGGGGTGGAGACCCAGTACTTC. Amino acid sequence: CASSYSGGVETQYF.